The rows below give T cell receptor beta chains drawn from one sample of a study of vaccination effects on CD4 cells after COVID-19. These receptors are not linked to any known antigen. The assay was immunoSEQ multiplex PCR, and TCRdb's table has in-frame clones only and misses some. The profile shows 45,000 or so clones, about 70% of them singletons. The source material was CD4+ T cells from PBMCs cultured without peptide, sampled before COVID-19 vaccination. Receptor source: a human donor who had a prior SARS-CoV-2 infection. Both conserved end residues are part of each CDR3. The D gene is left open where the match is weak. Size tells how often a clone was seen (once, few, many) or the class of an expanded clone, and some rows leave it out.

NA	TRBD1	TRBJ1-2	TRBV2	TGTGCCAGCAGGGGACAGGGGTTAGATGGCTACACCTTC	CASRGQGLDGYTF
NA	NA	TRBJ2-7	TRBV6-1	TGTGCCAGCAGTGACCCGGGACGTCGATGGGAGCAGTACTTC	CASSDPGRRWEQYF
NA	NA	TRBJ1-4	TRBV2	TGTGCCAGCAGAGGTCGACAGTATAATGAAAAACTGTTTTTT	CASRGRQYNEKLFF
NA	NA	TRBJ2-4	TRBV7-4	TGTGCCAGCAGCCCGATGATAGGGGGGACAAACATTCAGTACTTC	CASSPMIGGTNIQYF
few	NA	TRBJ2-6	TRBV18	TGTGCCAGCTCACTACAGAGCTCTGGGGCCAACGTCCTGACTTTC	CASSLQSSGANVLTF
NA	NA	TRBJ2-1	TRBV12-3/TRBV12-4	TGTGCCAGCAGGACTAGGGGTGAGCAGTTCTTC	CASRTRGEQFF
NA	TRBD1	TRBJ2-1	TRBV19	TGTGCCAGTAGTATAACCGGGACAGGGAGCTCCTACAATGAGCAGTTCTTC	CASSITGTGSSYNEQFF
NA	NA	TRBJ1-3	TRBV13	TGTGCCAGCCAAGACACAGGGCGCGGAAACACCATATATTTT	CASQDTGRGNTIYF
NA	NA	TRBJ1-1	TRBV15	TGTGCCACCAGCAGAGGAGGGGATGGCACTGAAGCTTTCTTT	CATSRGGDGTEAFF
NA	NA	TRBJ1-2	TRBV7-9	TGTGCCAGCAGCTTAGACTCGGTGGGTGGCTACACCTTC	CASSLDSVGGYTF
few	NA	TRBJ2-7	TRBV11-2	TGTGCCAGCAGCTACGAACAGGGGCAGTACTTC	CASSYEQGQYF
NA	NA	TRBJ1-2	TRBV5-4	TGTGCCAGCAGCTTGTACACTCGCTATGGCTACACCTTC	CASSLYTRYGYTF
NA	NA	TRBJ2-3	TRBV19	TGTGCCAGCCAACAGACAGTTAGCACAGATACGCAGTATTTT	CASQQTVSTDTQYF
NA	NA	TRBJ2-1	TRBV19	TGTGCCAGTAAGGGGACTCAGCGATACAATGAGCAGTTCTTC	CASKGTQRYNEQFF
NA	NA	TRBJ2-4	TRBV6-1	TGTGCCAGCAGTGAAGCGGAATTAGCCAAAAACATTCAGTACTTC	CASSEAELAKNIQYF
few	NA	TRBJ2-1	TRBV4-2	TGTGCCAGCAGCCCCAGGACCAGAAATGAGCAGTTCTTC	CASSPRTRNEQFF
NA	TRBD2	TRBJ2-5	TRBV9	TGTGCCAGCAGCGCGGGACTAACGTCTGGACAAGAGACCCAGTACTTC	CASSAGLTSGQETQYF
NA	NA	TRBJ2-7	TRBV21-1	TGTGCCAGCAGCAAAGGGTTACTGGGGTTGTACCACGAGCAGTACTTC	CASSKGLLGLYHEQYF
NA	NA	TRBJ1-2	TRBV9	TGTGCCAGCAGCGAAACGGGCGGGGACTATGGCTACACCTTC	CASSETGGDYGYTF
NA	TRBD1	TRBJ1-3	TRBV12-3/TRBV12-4	TGTGCCAGCAGTGTGGACAGGGAAGGCACCATATATTTT	CASSVDREGTIYF
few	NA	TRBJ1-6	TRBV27	TGTGCCAGCAGCTCGCACAGGTATTCACCCCTCCACTTT	CASSSHRYSPLHF
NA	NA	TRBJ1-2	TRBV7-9	TGTGCCAGCAGCTTAGGAGCAGGGGAGAACTATGGCTACACCTTC	CASSLGAGENYGYTF
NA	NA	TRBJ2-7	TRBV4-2	TGTGCCAGCAGCCAAGATCGAGGAGGCTACGAGCAGTACTTC	CASSQDRGGYEQYF
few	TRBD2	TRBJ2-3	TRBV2	TGTGCCAGCAGTCAGATTCTGACTAGCGGCGCCCTTAGCACAGATACGCAGTATTTT	CASSQILTSGALSTDTQYF
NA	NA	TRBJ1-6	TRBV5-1	TGCGCCAGCAGCCTCGGCGGAGGAGATTCACCCCTCCACTTT	CASSLGGGDSPLHF
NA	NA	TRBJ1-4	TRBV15	TGTGCCACCAGCGTGGCGAAGGTGAGTGAAAAACTGTTTTTT	CATSVAKVSEKLFF
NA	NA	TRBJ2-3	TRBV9	TGTGCCAGCAGCGTAGATTCTAGCACAGATACGCAGTATTTT	CASSVDSSTDTQYF
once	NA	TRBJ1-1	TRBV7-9	TGTGCCAGCACCCCAAAAGGGGTCGTGAACACTGAAGCTTTCTTT	CASTPKGVVNTEAFF
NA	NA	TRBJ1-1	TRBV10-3	TGTGCCATCAGTGACTCGGATTACACTGAAGCTTTCTTT	CAISDSDYTEAFF
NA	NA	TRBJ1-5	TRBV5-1	TGCGCCAGCAGCTTCGGGAGCGGGAATCAGCCCCAGCATTTT	CASSFGSGNQPQHF
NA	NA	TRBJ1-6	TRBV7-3	TGTGCCAGCAGCTTAACGGGGGGGCGGACTTCACCCCTCCACTTT	CASSLTGGRTSPLHF
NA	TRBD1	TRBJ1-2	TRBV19	TGTGCCAGTAGTGTTGGGACAGGGTCGGCCTATGGCTACACCTTC	CASSVGTGSAYGYTF
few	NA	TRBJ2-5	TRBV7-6	TGTGCCAGCAGCTTTGGTAGGGCCGTGGGGGAGACCCAGTACTTC	CASSFGRAVGETQYF
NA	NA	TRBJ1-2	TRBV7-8	TGTGCCAGCAGCTTAGGGGTGGACATTGGGTATGGCTACACCTTC	CASSLGVDIGYGYTF
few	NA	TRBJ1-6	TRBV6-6	TGTGCCAGCAGTTACGTGGGGGGAGGAGATTCACCCCTCCACTTT	CASSYVGGGDSPLHF
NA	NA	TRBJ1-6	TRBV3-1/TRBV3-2	TGTGCCAGCAGCCAAGGAGGTCAGGGCGGCTCACCCCTCCACTTT	CASSQGGQGGSPLHF
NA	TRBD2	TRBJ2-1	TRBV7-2	TGTGCCAGCAGCCCTCGACGGACTAGCGGGGGCAATGAGCAGTTCTTC	CASSPRRTSGGNEQFF
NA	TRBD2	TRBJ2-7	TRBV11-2	TGTGCCAGCAGCTCCAGATTGATAGCGGGGGGCCTCTCCTACGAGCAGTACTTC	CASSSRLIAGGLSYEQYF
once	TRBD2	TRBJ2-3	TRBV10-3	TGTGCCATCAGTGAGAATAGCGGGGGGGGCACAGATACGCAGTATTTT	CAISENSGGGTDTQYF
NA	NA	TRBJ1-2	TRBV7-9	TGTGCCAGCAGCCAATCACGCTATGGCTACACCTTC	CASSQSRYGYTF
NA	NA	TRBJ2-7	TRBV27	TGTGCCAGCAGTTTACAGGGGTTTGCCACCTACGAGCAGTACTTC	CASSLQGFATYEQYF
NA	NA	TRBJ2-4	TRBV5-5	TGTGCCAGCAGTCGGGAGTTAGCCAAAAACATTCAGTACTTC	CASSRELAKNIQYF
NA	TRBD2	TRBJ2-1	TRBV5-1	TGCGCCAGCAGCTTGGATCTAGCGGGGGGGCTCTATGAGCAGTTCTTC	CASSLDLAGGLYEQFF
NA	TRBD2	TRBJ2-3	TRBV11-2	TGTGCCAGCAGCTTAGTTGCTAGCGGGCACACAGATACGCAGTATTTT	CASSLVASGHTDTQYF
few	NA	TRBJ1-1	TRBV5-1	TGCGCCAGCAGCTTATTGGCCAACCTTGAAGCTTTCTTT	CASSLLANLEAFF
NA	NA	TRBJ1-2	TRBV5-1	TGCGCCAGCAGCTTGGAGGCAGGGATGTATGGCTACACCTTC	CASSLEAGMYGYTF
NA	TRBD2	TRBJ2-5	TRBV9	TGTGCCAGCAGCGTAGGGGGCGGGAGGGTCCAAGAGACCCAGTACTTC	CASSVGGGRVQETQYF
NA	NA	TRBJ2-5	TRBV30	TGTGCATATGCCGGGGGCCTTCAAGAGACCCAGTACTTC	CAYAGGLQETQYF
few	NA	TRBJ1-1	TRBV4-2	TGTGCCAGCAGCCAAGATCCCCACAGGATTTACACTGAAGCTTTCTTT	CASSQDPHRIYTEAFF
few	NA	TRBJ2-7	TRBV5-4	TGTGCCAGCAGCTTGGCGACAGGCGGGGCCTACGAGCAGTACTTC	CASSLATGGAYEQYF
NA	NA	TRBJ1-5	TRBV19	TGTGCCAGTAGTATACCTATAGACATCAATCAGCCCCAGCATTTT	CASSIPIDINQPQHF
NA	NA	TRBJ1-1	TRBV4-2	TGTGCCAGCAGCCGGAGGATGAACACTGAAGCTTTCTTT	CASSRRMNTEAFF